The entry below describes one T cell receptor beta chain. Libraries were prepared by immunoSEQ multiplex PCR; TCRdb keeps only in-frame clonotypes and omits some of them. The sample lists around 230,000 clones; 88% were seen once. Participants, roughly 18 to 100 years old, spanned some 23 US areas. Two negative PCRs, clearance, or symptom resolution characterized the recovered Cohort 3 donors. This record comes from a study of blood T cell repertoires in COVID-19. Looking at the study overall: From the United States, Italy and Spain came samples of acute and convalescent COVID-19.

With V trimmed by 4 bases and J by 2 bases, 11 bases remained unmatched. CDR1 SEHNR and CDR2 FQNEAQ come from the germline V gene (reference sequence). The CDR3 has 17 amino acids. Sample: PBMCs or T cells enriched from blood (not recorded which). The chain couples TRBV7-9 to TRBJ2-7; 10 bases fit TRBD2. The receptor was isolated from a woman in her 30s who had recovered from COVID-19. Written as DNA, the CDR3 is TGTGCCAGCAGCTCAGTAGCCACTAGCGGGGCTACCTACGAGCAGTACTTC. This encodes CASSSVATSGATYEQYF.